This T cell receptor beta chain was identified during a study of T-cell memory formation after mild COVID-19. Overall study: Each donor largely had its own TCR clusters.

Study observations and caveats: Confirmation of SARS-CoV-2 specificity was lacking for second-wave clones peaking day 37.

With constant-segment primers, 5'RACE yielded cDNA libraries of TCR alpha and TCR beta that carried sample barcodes and UMIs. MiXCR was run by TCRdb on the 5' RACE reads, yielding one entry per CDR3 protein. The table shows 200,000 to 250,000 distinct CDR3 sequences, with about 10% occurring only once. Turning to this clonotype: Its antigen is currently unknown.

The V end lost 8 bases, the J end lost 0 bases, and 17 bases lay between the germline ends. The CDR3 is made up of 16 amino acids. Germline V gives CDR1 MNHEY, CDR2 SMNVEV (reference sequence). This sequence originates from a man aged 18 to 29 who had mild COVID-19 (a few samples of this study predate the infection). Cell type and time point are not known. This rearrangement joins TRBV27 to TRBJ1-3; D remains unclear. The sample was PBMCs or a T cell subset sorted from them (not recorded which). For the CDR3, the DNA is TGTGCCAGCCGTAGGCTTGCCGGGCTCTCTGGAAACACCATATATTTT. This translates into CASRRLAGLSGNTIYF.